The clone carrying this T cell receptor (beta chain) was detected only a few times. The data derive from a study of blood T cell repertoires in COVID-19. Study summary: From the United States, Italy and Spain came samples of acute and convalescent COVID-19.

Original processing methods: The assay estimated nucleated cells by amplifying reference gene primers. TCRdb keeps only in-frame clones here, not all; method: immunoSEQ multiplex PCR. V, J and clone size are those of that table, while D and trimming were read from the DNA. The data show fewer than 200,000 clones, about 85% seen once. The germline CDR1 and CDR2 sequences are GTSNPN and SVGIG (reference sequence). There are 15 residues in the CDR3. Trimming shortened V by 2 bases and J by 2 bases, and 13 bases separated the two germline ends. This sequence joins TRBV30 and TRBJ1-5; the D is unclear. The TCR was taken from a man aged 55 to 70 who had recovered from COVID-19. The sample comprised peripheral blood. The CDR3 loop reads CAWSQEFQGNQPQHF. Written as DNA, the CDR3 is TGTGCCTGGAGTCAGGAATTCCAAGGCAATCAGCCCCAGCATTTT.